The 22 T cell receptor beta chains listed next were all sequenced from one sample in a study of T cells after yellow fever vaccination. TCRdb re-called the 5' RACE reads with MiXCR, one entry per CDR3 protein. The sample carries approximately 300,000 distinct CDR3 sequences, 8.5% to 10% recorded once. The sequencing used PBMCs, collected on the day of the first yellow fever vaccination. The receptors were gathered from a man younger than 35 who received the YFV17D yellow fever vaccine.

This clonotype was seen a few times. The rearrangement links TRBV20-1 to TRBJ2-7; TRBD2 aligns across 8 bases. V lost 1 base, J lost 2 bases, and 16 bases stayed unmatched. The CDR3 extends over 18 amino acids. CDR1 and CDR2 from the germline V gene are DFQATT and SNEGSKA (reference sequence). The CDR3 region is CSARAPRLAGADPYEQYV. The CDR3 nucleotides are TGCAGTGCTAGAGCCCCCAGGCTAGCGGGTGCTGATCCCTACGAGCAGTACGTC.

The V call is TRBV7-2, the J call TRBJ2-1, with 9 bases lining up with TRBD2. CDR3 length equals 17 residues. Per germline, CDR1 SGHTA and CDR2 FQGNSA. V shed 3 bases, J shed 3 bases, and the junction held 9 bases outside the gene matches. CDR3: CASSLVGLAGLYNEQFF. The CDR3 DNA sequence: TGTGCCAGCAGCTTGGTAGGTCTAGCGGGGCTCTACAATGAGCAGTTCTTC.

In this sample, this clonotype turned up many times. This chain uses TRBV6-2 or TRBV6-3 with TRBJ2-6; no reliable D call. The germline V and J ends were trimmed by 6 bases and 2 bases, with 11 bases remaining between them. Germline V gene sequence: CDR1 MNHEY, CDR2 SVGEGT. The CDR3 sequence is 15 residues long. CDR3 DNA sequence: TGTGCCAGCAGCTATTCAATAACTGGGGCCAACGTCCTGACTTTC. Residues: CASSYSITGANVLTF.

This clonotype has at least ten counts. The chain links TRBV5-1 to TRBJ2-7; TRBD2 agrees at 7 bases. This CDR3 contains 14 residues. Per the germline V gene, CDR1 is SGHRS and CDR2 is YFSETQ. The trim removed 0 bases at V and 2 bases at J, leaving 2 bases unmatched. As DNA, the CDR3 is TGCGCCAGCAGCTTGGAGACTAGCCCCTACGAGCAGTACTTC. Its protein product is CASSLETSPYEQYF.

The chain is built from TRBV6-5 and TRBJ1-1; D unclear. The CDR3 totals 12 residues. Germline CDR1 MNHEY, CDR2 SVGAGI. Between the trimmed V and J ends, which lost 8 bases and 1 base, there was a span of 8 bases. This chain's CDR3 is CASGMGNTEAFF. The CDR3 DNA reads TGTGCCAGCGGTATGGGGAACACTGAAGCTTTCTTT.

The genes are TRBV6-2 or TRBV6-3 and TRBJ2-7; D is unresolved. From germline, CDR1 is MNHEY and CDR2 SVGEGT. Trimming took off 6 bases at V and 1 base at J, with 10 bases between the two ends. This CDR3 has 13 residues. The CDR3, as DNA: TGTGCCAGCAGGGTGACACGGTCCTACGAGCAGTACTTC. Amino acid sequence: CASRVTRSYEQYF.

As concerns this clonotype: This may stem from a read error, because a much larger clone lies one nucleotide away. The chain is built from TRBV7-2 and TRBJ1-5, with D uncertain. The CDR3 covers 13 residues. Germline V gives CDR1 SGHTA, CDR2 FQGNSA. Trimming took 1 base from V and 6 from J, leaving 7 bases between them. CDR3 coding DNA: TGTGCCAGCAGCTTAGATATGGGTCAGCCCCAGCATTTT. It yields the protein CASSLDMGQPQHF.

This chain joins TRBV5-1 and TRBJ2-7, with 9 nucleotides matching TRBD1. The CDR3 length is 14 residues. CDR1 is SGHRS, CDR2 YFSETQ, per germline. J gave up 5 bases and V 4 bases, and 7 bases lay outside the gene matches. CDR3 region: CASSDIQGADEQYF. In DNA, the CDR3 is TGCGCCAGCAGCGACATACAGGGGGCGGACGAGCAGTACTTC. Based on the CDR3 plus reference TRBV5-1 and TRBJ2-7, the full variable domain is KAGVTQTPRYLIKTRGQQVTLSCSPISGHRSVSWYQQTPGQGLQFLFEYFSETQRNKGNFPGRFSGRQFSNSRSEMNVSTLELGDSALYLCASSDIQGADEQYFGPGTRLTVT.

The chain's CDR3 is CASSFAGLTAGELFF. In DNA form, the CDR3 reads TGCGCCAGCAGCTTTGCCGGGTTGACGGCCGGGGAGCTGTTTTTT. V gene TRBV5-1 combines with J gene TRBJ2-2; D is uncertain. Germline V gives CDR1 SGHRS, CDR2 YFSETQ. The CDR3 runs to 15 residues. Trimming removed 2 bases from V and 6 bases from J, with 14 bases in between.

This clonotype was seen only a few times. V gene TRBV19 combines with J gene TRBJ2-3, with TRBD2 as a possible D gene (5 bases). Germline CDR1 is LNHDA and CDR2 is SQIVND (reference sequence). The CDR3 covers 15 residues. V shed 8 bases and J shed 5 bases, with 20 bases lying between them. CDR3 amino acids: CASHPPEGEGDTQYF. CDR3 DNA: TGTGCCAGTCACCCCCCCGAGGGAGAGGGAGATACGCAGTATTTT.

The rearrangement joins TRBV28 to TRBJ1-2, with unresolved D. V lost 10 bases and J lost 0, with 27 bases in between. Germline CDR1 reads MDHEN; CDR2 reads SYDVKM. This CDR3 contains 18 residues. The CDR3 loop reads CAISLRLLWTGSNYGYTF. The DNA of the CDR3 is TGTGCCATCAGCCTCCGGCTCCTCTGGACTGGATCTAACTATGGCTACACCTTC.

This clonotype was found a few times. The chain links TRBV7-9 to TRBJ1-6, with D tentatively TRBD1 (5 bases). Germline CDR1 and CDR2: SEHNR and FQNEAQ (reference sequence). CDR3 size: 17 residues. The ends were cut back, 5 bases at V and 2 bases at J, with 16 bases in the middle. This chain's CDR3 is CASSPGGANAYNSPLHF. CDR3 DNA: TGTGCCAGCAGCCCCGGAGGGGCCAACGCCTATAATTCACCCCTCCACTTT.

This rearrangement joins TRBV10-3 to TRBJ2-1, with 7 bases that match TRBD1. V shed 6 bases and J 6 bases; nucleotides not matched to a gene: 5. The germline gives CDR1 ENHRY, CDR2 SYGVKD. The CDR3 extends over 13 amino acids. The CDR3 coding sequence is TGTGCCATCAGCCCGACAGGGCCCAATGAGCAGTTCTTC. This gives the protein CAISPTGPNEQFF.

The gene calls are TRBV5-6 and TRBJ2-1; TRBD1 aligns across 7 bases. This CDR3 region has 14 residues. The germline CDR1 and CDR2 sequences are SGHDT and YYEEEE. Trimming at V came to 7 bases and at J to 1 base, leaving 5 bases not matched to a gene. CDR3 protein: CASFRGQSYNEQFF. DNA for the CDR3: TGTGCCAGCTTCAGGGGACAGTCCTACAATGAGCAGTTCTTC.

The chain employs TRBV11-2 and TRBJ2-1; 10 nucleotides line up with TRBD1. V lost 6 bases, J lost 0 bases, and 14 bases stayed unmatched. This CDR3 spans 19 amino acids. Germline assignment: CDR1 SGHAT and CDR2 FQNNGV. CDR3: CASRGEGQGSILSYNEQFF. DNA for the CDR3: TGTGCCAGCAGAGGGGAGGGACAGGGGTCTATCCTCTCCTACAATGAGCAGTTCTTC.

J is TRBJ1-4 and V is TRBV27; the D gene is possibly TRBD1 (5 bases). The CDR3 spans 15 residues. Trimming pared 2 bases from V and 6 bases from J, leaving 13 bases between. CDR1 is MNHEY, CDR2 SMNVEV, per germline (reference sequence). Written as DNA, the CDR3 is TGTGCCAGCAGTTTAGGGGCGGGGTTGGATGAAAAACTGTTTTTT. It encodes CASSLGAGLDEKLFF.

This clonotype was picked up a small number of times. The CDR3 here is CASPRTSPPGELFF. Here the CDR3 DNA reads TGTGCCAGCCCTAGGACTAGCCCTCCCGGGGAGCTGTTTTTT. J is TRBJ2-2 and V is TRBV18; 8 bases are a match to TRBD2. The ends lost 8 bases at V and 6 bases at J; junction bases unmatched: 8. Germline CDR1 KGHSH, CDR2 LQKENI. CDR3 length: 14 residues.

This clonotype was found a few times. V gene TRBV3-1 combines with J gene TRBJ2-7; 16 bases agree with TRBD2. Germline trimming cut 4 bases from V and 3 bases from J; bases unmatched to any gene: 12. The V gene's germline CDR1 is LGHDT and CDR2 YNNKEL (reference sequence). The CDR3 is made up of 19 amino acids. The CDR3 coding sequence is TGTGCCAGCAGCCTAGACCCGGGACTAGCGGGGGGGATGGGCTACGAGCAGTACTTC. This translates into CASSLDPGLAGGMGYEQYF.

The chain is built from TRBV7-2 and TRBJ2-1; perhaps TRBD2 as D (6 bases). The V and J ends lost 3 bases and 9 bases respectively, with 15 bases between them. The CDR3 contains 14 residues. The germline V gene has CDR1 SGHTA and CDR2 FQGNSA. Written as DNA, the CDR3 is TGTGCCAGCAGCTTTGGAGGGGCCCGGGGTGAGCAGTTCTTC. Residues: CASSFGGARGEQFF.

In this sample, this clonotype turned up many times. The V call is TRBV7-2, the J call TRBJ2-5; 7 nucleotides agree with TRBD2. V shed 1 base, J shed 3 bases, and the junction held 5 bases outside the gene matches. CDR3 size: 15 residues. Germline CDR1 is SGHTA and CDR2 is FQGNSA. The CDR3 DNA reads TGTGCCAGCAGCTTAGGGGGGGGAGGTGAAGAGACCCAGTACTTC. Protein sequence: CASSLGGGGEETQYF.

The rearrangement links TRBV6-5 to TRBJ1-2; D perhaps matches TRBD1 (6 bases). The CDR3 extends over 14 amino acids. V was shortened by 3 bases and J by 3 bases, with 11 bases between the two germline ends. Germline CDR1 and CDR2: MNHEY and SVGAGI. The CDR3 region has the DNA TGTGCCAGCAGTTATTCGGCAGGGGACTATGGCTACACCTTC. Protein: CASSYSAGDYGYTF.

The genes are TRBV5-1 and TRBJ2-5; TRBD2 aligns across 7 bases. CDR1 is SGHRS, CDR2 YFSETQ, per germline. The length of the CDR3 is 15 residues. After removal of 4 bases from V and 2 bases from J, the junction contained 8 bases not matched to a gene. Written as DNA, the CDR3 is TGCGCCAGCAGCGGGGCGGGGGACCTTCAAGAGACCCAGTACTTC. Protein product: CASSGAGDLQETQYF.